These 15 T cell receptor beta chains originate from one sample sequenced in a study of T cell changes during pregnancy in multiple sclerosis. TCRdb's copy holds only in-frame clones and misses some; the assay was immunoSEQ multiplex PCR. The sample shows approximately 84,000 clones, 85% to 95% of them seen only once. The material sequenced was peripheral blood, taken in the third trimester of pregnancy. Receptor source: a female donor with multiple sclerosis, enrolled in a pregnancy study.

This chain joins TRBV7-9 and TRBJ1-4, with 7 bases fitting TRBD1. V lost 4 bases and J lost 8; bases outside the gene matches: 13. Germline V gives CDR1 SEHNR, CDR2 FQNEAQ (reference sequence). The CDR3 covers 16 residues. The CDR3 loop is CASSSSDRDLVEKLFF. CDR3 coding DNA: TGTGCCAGCAGCTCAAGCGACAGGGATCTTGTGGAAAAACTGTTTTTT.

The chain employs TRBV7-9 and TRBJ2-5; 11 bases map to TRBD2. CDR1 and CDR2 from the germline V gene are SEHNR and FQNEAQ (reference sequence). The V segment lost 5 bases and the J segment 3 bases; nucleotides outside the gene matches: 5. The CDR3 spans 15 residues. The CDR3 DNA follows: TGTGCCAGCAGCCCATATAGCGGGGGGGAAGAGACCCAGTACTTC. Translated, it gives CASSPYSGGEETQYF. The entire variable domain, with the rest obtained from reference TRBV7-9 and TRBJ2-5, is as follows: DTGVSQNPRHKITKRGQNVTFRCDPISEHNRLYWYRQTLGQGPEFLTYFQNEAQLEKSRLLSDRFSAERPKGSFSTLEIQRTEQGDSAMYLCASSPYSGGEETQYFGPGTRLLVL.

The chain combines TRBV4-1 with TRBJ2-5; D is unclear. Per germline, CDR1 MGHRA and CDR2 YSYEKL. V shed 5 bases and J shed 4 bases, with 14 bases lying between them. The CDR3 has 14 residues. The CDR3 here is CASSGPGFGETQYF. The DNA of the CDR3 is TGCGCCAGCAGCGGCCCGGGTTTCGGAGAGACCCAGTACTTC.

The chain has TRBV14 and TRBJ2-7, with D perhaps TRBD2 (7 bases). The V end lost 5 bases, the J end lost 6 bases, and 14 bases lay between the germline ends. CDR1 is SGHDN, CDR2 FVKESK, per germline. This CDR3 contains 13 residues. The CDR3 DNA reads as TGTGCCAGCAGCTTTTACAGGGAGGGCGAGCAGTACTTC. Protein product: CASSFYREGEQYF.

The chain links TRBV5-5 to TRBJ1-1, with D possibly matching TRBD1 (6 bases). The V end lost 1 base, the J end lost 1 base, and 8 bases lay between the germline ends. Germline CDR1 and CDR2: SGHKS and YYEKEE (reference sequence). The CDR3 contains 14 residues. CDR3 coding DNA: TGTGCCAGCAGCTTGCCACAGGGGAACACTGAAGCTTTCTTT. It codes for CASSLPQGNTEAFF.

The chain employs TRBV4-1 and TRBJ1-2; D unclear. Germline V gene lookup returns CDR1 MGHRA and CDR2 YSYEKL. This CDR3 region has 21 residues. With 0 bases removed from V and 1 base from J, the gap between germline ends came to 27 bases. CDR3 DNA sequence: TGCGCCAGCAGCCAAGATAAGTACGCACCATCCGGCGGAACGGATAACTATGGCTACACCTTC. Protein product: CASSQDKYAPSGGTDNYGYTF.

The sample holds one count of this clone. This chain uses TRBV5-4 with TRBJ2-7; 7 bases line up with TRBD1. Germline values: CDR1 SGHNT, CDR2 YYREEE (reference sequence). The CDR3 covers 14 residues. Trimming at V came to 3 bases and at J to 4 bases, leaving 7 bases not matched to a gene. The CDR3 spells CASSSQGDFYEQYF. The CDR3, as DNA: TGTGCCAGCAGCTCGCAGGGGGATTTTTACGAGCAGTACTTC.

This clone was recorded only once. The chain combines TRBV2 with TRBJ1-5; 8 nucleotides match TRBD1. V shed 7 bases and J 2 bases; nucleotides not matched to a gene: 4. The germline CDR1 and CDR2 sequences are SNHLY and FYNNEI. This CDR3 region has 14 residues. The DNA for the CDR3 is TGTGCCAGCACAGGACAGGGCGGCAATCAGCCCCAGCATTTT. It encodes CASTGQGGNQPQHF.

The V gene is TRBV15, the J gene TRBJ2-7, with 8 bases matching TRBD1. The V gene's germline CDR1 is LNHNV and CDR2 YYDKDF (reference sequence). The CDR3 has 14 residues. V trimming: 1 base; J trimming: 7 bases; junction bases outside the gene matches: 6. The CDR3: CATSRGRGLAEQYF. The CDR3 nucleotides are TGTGCCACCAGCAGAGGCAGGGGGCTAGCTGAGCAGTACTTC. Combining the CDR3 with reference TRBV15 and TRBJ2-7 gives the whole variable domain DAMVIQNPRYQVTQFGKPVTLSCSQTLNHNVMYWYQQKSSQAPKLLFHYYDKDFNNEADTPDNFQSRRPNTSFCFLDIRSPGLGDTAMYLCATSRGRGLAEQYFGPGTRLTVT.

V is TRBV5-1 and J is TRBJ1-6, with TRBD1 identical over 10 bases. V shed 4 bases, J shed 8 bases, and the junction held 9 bases outside the gene matches. This CDR3 spans 16 amino acids. The germline CDR1 and CDR2 sequences are SGHRS and YFSETQ. The CDR3 protein is CASSTGDRGVDSPLHF. The CDR3 coding sequence is TGCGCCAGCAGCACGGGGGACAGGGGCGTAGATTCACCCCTCCACTTT.

J is TRBJ1-1 and V is TRBV10-3; D perhaps matches TRBD1 (5 bases). V lost 8 bases and J lost 6, with 25 bases in between. The CDR3 has 16 amino acids. Per germline, CDR1 ENHRY and CDR2 SYGVKD. The CDR3 protein is CAIREQGLPPTSEAFF. Here the CDR3 DNA reads TGTGCCATCCGAGAGCAGGGCCTACCCCCCACTTCTGAAGCTTTCTTT.

The rearrangement joins TRBV19 to TRBJ2-1; 11 bases fit TRBD2. The CDR3 is made up of 14 amino acids. The ends lost 8 bases at V and 1 base at J; junction bases unmatched: 1. The germline gives CDR1 LNHDA, CDR2 SQIVND (reference sequence). The CDR3 loop is CASSSGGSYNEQFF. In DNA form, the CDR3 reads TGTGCCAGTTCTAGCGGGGGGTCCTACAATGAGCAGTTCTTC.

The chain couples TRBV19 to TRBJ2-5; possibly TRBD1 for D (6 bases). V was cut by 9 bases and J by 4 bases, with 15 bases left in between. CDR1 and CDR2 from the germline V gene are LNHDA and SQIVND (reference sequence). There are 13 residues in the CDR3. The CDR3 sequence: CASRQVGSETQYF. CDR3 sequence (DNA): TGTGCCAGCAGACAGGTGGGGTCAGAGACCCAGTACTTC.

The CDR3 sequence is CASSFTVSGELFF. The CDR3 DNA reads as TGCGCCAGCAGCTTTACGGTATCCGGGGAGCTGTTTTTT. The V gene is TRBV5-1, the J gene TRBJ2-2; D ambiguous. The CDR3 spans 13 residues. Trimming pared 2 bases from V and 6 bases from J, leaving 8 bases between. From germline, CDR1 is SGHRS and CDR2 YFSETQ. The entire variable domain, with the rest obtained from reference TRBV5-1 and TRBJ2-2, is as follows: KAGVTQTPRYLIKTRGQQVTLSCSPISGHRSVSWYQQTPGQGLQFLFEYFSETQRNKGNFPGRFSGRQFSNSRSEMNVSTLELGDSALYLCASSFTVSGELFFGEGSRLTVL.

This chain uses TRBV6-5 with TRBJ2-7; D gene uncertain. The germline CDR1 and CDR2 sequences are MNHEY and SVGAGI. Trimming took off 2 bases at V and 11 bases at J, with 10 bases between the two ends. The CDR3 runs to 11 residues. In nucleotides, the CDR3 is TGTGCCAGCAGTTACCCCCCGCGAGAGTACTTC. Encoded protein: CASSYPPREYF.